The TCR beta chain described here comes from a study of technical replicates of blood from several donors. Germline CDR1 and CDR2: MGHDK and SYGVNS. This CDR3 spans 16 amino acids. V lost 3 bases to trimming and J lost 3 bases; unmatched junction nucleotides: 3. Assay used: immunoSEQ multiplex PCR; TCRdb lists only in-frame clones, some missing. The sample contains 90,000 to 100,000 clones, almost 97% of which appear only once. V gene TRBV25-1 combines with J gene TRBJ2-1; 12 nucleotides line up with TRBD2. The TCR originated in a human donor in good health. Sequencing was performed on T cells isolated from PBMCs. The CDR3 sequence is CASSDRGLAGYNEQFF. The CDR3 bases are TGTGCCAGCAGTGACCGGGGACTAGCGGGCTACAATGAGCAGTTCTTC.